The rows below give T cell receptor beta chains drawn from one sample of a study of T cells in Graves' hyperthyroidism and ophthalmopathy. TCRdb recomputed calls from the multiplex PCR reads with MiXCR, one row per CDR3 protein. The repertoire holds 250,000 to 400,000 distinct CDR3 sequences, roughly 13% seen once, with about a third in the top ten. Sequencing input: blood. These receptor sequences come from a woman in her forties with Graves' ophthalmopathy. Both conserved end residues are part of each CDR3.

CAISELRGASYGYTF,TRBV10-3,TRBJ1-2
CASSELRSVGAEAFF,TRBV10-2,TRBJ1-1
CASRASGRVGDEQFF,TRBV6-2/TRBV6-3,TRBJ2-1
CASSPRSGQSYTEAFF,TRBV14,TRBJ1-1
CASSIRDRWYEQYF,TRBV19,TRBJ2-7
CASSLIPRVENEQFF,TRBV28,TRBJ2-1
CASSPQGAEAFF,TRBV4-1,TRBJ1-1
CASSQDLGFRESGNTIYF,TRBV4-1,TRBJ1-3
CASSWRGTDTQYF,TRBV27,TRBJ2-3
CASSEAIRTQPKYNEQFF,TRBV6-1,TRBJ2-1
CSVVVAGGGEQFF,TRBV29-1,TRBJ2-1
CASSRTDTDTQYF,TRBV19,TRBJ2-3
CASAPEAGAETQYF,TRBV10-1,TRBJ2-5
CASSPSPVSGRNEQFF,TRBV11-3,TRBJ2-1